The 28 T cell receptor beta chains below all came from one sample that was sequenced in a study of cytomegalovirus exposure and HLA in healthy donors (TCRdb year 2017). Library construction relied on the immunoSEQ multiplex PCR assay. The multiplex PCR relied on a mix of 60 forward primers for TCR Vbeta segments and 13 reverse primers for TCR Jbeta segments. What TCRdb holds here is the immuneACCESS table cut down to in-frame rearrangements. Part of the clones is not present; checked against another copy, under half of the missing clones reflect an unresolved V gene, and the others are unexplained. Present in this sample are some 240,000 clones, 92% of which were seen just once. The top ten constitute 1.7% of the sample. Sequencing was carried out using PBMCs. Every receptor here comes from a girl between 2 and 10 years old in good health and CMV-seronegative.

V usage is TRBV6-5 and J usage is TRBJ2-1; 9 bases are shared with TRBD2. V shed 4 bases, J shed 4 bases, and the junction held 8 bases outside the gene matches. The CDR3 has 16 residues. Per the germline V gene, CDR1 is MNHEY and CDR2 is SVGAGI. The CDR3 spells CASSSTSGGPYNEQFF. The DNA of the CDR3 is TGTGCCAGCAGTTCCACCAGCGGGGGGCCTTACAATGAGCAGTTCTTC.

The chain carries TRBV6-1 and TRBJ1-1; weak D call: TRBD1 (5 bases). The V gene's germline CDR1 is MNHNS and CDR2 SASEGT. Deletions cut 2 bases from V and 3 bases from J, with 13 bases between. This CDR3 is 15 amino acids long. This CDR3 reads CASSEWGVKDTEAFF. Written as DNA, the CDR3 is TGTGCCAGCAGTGAATGGGGGGTTAAGGACACTGAAGCTTTCTTT.

The V gene is TRBV6-5, the J gene TRBJ1-5, with 7 bases lining up with TRBD1. After removal of 6 bases from V and 3 bases from J, the junction contained 5 bases not matched to a gene. This CDR3 has 14 amino acids. Germline V gene data show CDR1 as MNHEY and CDR2 as SVGAGI. Here the CDR3 DNA reads TGTGCCAGCAGCCACAGGGGCGACAATCAGCCCCAGCATTTT. It is translated as CASSHRGDNQPQHF.

This chain uses TRBV6-5 with TRBJ2-1; the D is unclear. Trimming removed 0 bases from V and 13 bases from J, with 10 bases in between. CDR1 and CDR2 from the germline V gene are MNHEY and SVGAGI. The CDR3 length is 12 residues. Here the CDR3 reads CASSYSRRDQFF. CDR3 in DNA: TGTGCCAGCAGTTACTCGAGGCGTGACCAGTTCTTC.

This rearrangement joins TRBV5-1 to TRBJ2-5; TRBD2 matches at 10 bases. The CDR3 contains 18 residues. Looked up from germline, CDR1 is SGHRS and CDR2 is YFSETQ. The J segment lost 0 bases and the V segment lost 3 bases, leaving 11 bases of the junction unmatched. The CDR3 region has the DNA TGCGCCAGCAGCTCCCGTTCCCCTAGCGGGGGCTACCAAGAGACCCAGTACTTC. This gives the protein CASSSRSPSGGYQETQYF.

The table lists this clone with a few counts. This chain's CDR3 is CSVTGTGGLDTQYF. The CDR3, as DNA: TGCAGCGTGACCGGGACAGGGGGACTAGATACGCAGTATTTT. The chain has TRBV29-1 and TRBJ2-3, with 11 bases lining up with TRBD1. Germline assignment: CDR1 SQVTM and CDR2 ANQGSEA. J was trimmed by 5 bases and V by 6 bases; bases with no gene match: 7. The CDR3 has 14 amino acids.

The chain is built from TRBV7-8 and TRBJ2-3; 8 positions agree with TRBD1. Trimming at V came to 1 base and at J to 6 bases, leaving 6 bases not matched to a gene. CDR1 SGHVS and CDR2 FQNEAQ come from the germline V gene. This CDR3 has 15 residues. For the CDR3, the DNA is TGTGCCAGCAGCTTAGTACCGACAGGGGTTGATACGCAGTATTTT. Its translation: CASSLVPTGVDTQYF.

V and J are TRBV18 and TRBJ1-6; a weak D match, TRBD1 (5 bases). CDR3 length: 15 amino acids. Trimming stripped 0 bases from V and 6 bases from J, with 9 bases between. CDR1 is KGHSH and CDR2 is LQKENI in the germline V gene. CDR3 DNA sequence: TGTGCCAGCTCACCACCGGGTGGGGCTAATTCACCCCTCCACTTT. Translation gives CASSPPGGANSPLHF.

The chain combines TRBV19 with TRBJ2-7; 9 bases map to TRBD1. After removal of 5 bases from V and 1 base from J, the junction contained 9 bases not matched to a gene. Looked up from germline, CDR1 is LNHDA and CDR2 is SQIVND (reference sequence). This CDR3 has 16 amino acids. CDR3 bases: TGTGCCAGTAGTCTCGACCGGGACAGGGCTTCCTACGAGCAGTACTTC. The encoded protein is CASSLDRDRASYEQYF.

V is TRBV28 and J is TRBJ2-1; 10 bases match TRBD2. Germline V gene data show CDR1 as MDHEN and CDR2 as SYDVKM. Germline trimming cut 3 bases from V and 6 bases from J; bases unmatched to any gene: 14. The CDR3 covers 18 residues. As DNA, the CDR3 is TGTGCCAGCAGTTTGACACGGGGCAAGCGGGGGGGCCTCAATGAGCAGTTCTTC. Its translation: CASSLTRGKRGGLNEQFF.

The chain carries TRBV11-2 and TRBJ2-5; a weak D match, TRBD2 (7 bases). V shed 1 base and J shed 5 bases, with 14 bases lying between them. This CDR3 is built from 15 residues. Germline loops: CDR1 SGHAT, CDR2 FQNNGV. DNA of the CDR3: TGTGCCAGCAGCTTAGGGGAGGGGGTAAGGGAGACCCAGTACTTC. Translation: CASSLGEGVRETQYF.

Only one count was recorded for this clone. V usage is TRBV20-1 and J usage is TRBJ2-1; D gene unclear. V was trimmed by 7 bases and J by 6 bases, leaving 10 bases between them. Germline V gene lookup returns CDR1 DFQATT and CDR2 SNEGSKA (reference sequence). The CDR3 covers 11 residues. Here the CDR3 reads CSGRLINEQFF. The CDR3 nucleotides read TGCAGTGGTAGGTTAATCAATGAGCAGTTCTTC.

The chain links TRBV2 to TRBJ2-2; TRBD1 matches at 11 bases. CDR1 is SNHLY, CDR2 FYNNEI, per germline. Losses at the gene ends were 5 bases for V and 6 bases for J; bases not matched to a gene: 5. The CDR3 length is 15 residues. The CDR3 here is CASSLPGQGAGELFF. The DNA of the CDR3 is TGTGCCAGCAGTTTACCGGGACAGGGGGCCGGGGAGCTGTTTTTT.

A remark on this clone: An end of the junction differs from the germline gene, which may be a read error. Other DNA sequences in this specimen translate into the identical CDR3. The chain links TRBV9 to TRBJ2-5; the match to TRBD2 covers 13 bases. The CDR3 extends over 21 amino acids. Germline values: CDR1 SGDLS, CDR2 YYNGEE. The DNA of the CDR3 is TGCGCCAGCAGCGTATCCACCCCAACCCGACTAGCGGGGGGCCCGGAAGAGACCCAGTACTTC. Residues: CASSVSTPTRLAGGPEETQYF.

The gene calls are TRBV10-1 and TRBJ2-2; TRBD2 matches at 9 bases. There are 16 residues in the CDR3. The J segment lost 6 bases and the V segment lost 6 bases, leaving 11 bases of the junction unmatched. Germline V CDR1 and CDR2: WNHNN, SYGVQD (reference sequence). This CDR3 reads CASSPVLAGESGELFF. The CDR3 nucleotides read TGCGCCAGCAGCCCCGTATTAGCGGGAGAGTCCGGGGAGCTGTTTTTT.

The V gene is TRBV7-9, the J gene TRBJ2-7; TRBD1 matches at 10 bases. The CDR3 covers 16 residues. The J segment lost 6 bases and the V segment lost 5 bases, leaving 13 bases of the junction unmatched. Germline CDR1 reads SEHNR; CDR2 reads FQNEAQ (reference sequence). The CDR3 DNA reads TGTGCCAGCAGCCCCTCCCGGGGGACAGGGGTCCTCGAGCAGTACTTC. Translating it yields CASSPSRGTGVLEQYF.

The V call is TRBV5-1, the J call TRBJ2-5, with D maybe TRBD1 (6 bases). The better agreement between TRBJ2-7 and the DNA end casts doubt on the J call. The V gene's germline CDR1 is SGHRS and CDR2 YFSETQ. The CDR3 spans 17 residues. CDR3 bases: TGCGCCAGCAGCTTGGGGCTCCTAACAGGGAGTTCCTACGAGCAGTACTTC. Protein sequence: CASSLGLLTGSSYEQYF.

The V gene is TRBV15, the J gene TRBJ2-5, with TRBD2 matching 10 bases. Germline loops: CDR1 LNHNV, CDR2 YYDKDF (reference sequence). The CDR3 has 16 residues. Trimming took 0 bases from V and 11 from J; bases not matched to a gene: 12. CDR3 coding DNA: TGTGCCACCAGCAGAGATCTCACTAGCGGGGCTCGGGAGCAGTACTTC. This codes for CATSRDLTSGAREQYF.

A single count supports this clone. This rearrangement joins TRBV11-2 to TRBJ2-1; D is possibly TRBD1 (6 bases). V was trimmed by 7 bases and J by 5 bases, leaving 15 bases between them. Germline CDR1 is SGHAT and CDR2 is FQNNGV. CDR3 size: 14 residues. The CDR3 reads CASTLRGDHNEQFF. In DNA form, the CDR3 reads TGTGCCAGCACCCTCAGGGGAGACCACAATGAGCAGTTCTTC. Full variable domain (missing parts from reference TRBV11-2 and TRBJ2-1): EAGVAQSPRYKIIEKRQSVAFWCNPISGHATLYWYQQILGQGPKLLIQFQNNGVVDDSQLPKDRFSAERLKGVDSTLKIQPAKLEDSAVYLCASTLRGDHNEQFFGPGTRLTVL.

CDR3 in DNA: TGTGCCAGCAGCCAAGATCGCTCTAGCTCTGGAAACACCATATATTTT. It encodes CASSQDRSSSGNTIYF. The V gene is TRBV14, the J gene TRBJ1-3, with D unresolved. Germline loops: CDR1 SGHDN, CDR2 FVKESK. The CDR3 loop spans 16 amino acids. Trimming left V 0 bases short and J 0 bases short, with 9 bases between.

The CDR3 nucleotides are TGTGCCAGCAGTTCGGACAGCCGAGTGCAGTACTTC. It is translated as CASSSDSRVQYF. The chain combines TRBV27 with TRBJ2-5; weak D call: TRBD1 (6 bases). The CDR3 runs to 12 residues. CDR1 MNHEY and CDR2 SMNVEV come from the germline V gene (reference sequence). V dropped 4 bases and J dropped 11 bases, with 14 bases sitting between them.

The CDR3 is CASSLDEERDTTSLAFF. The DNA for the CDR3 is TGTGCCAGCAGTTTAGACGAGGAACGGGACACAACGAGTTTGGCTTTCTTT. The chain joins TRBV27 to TRBJ1-1, with D possibly matching TRBD1 (6 bases). The CDR3 contains 17 residues. Germline V gene lookup returns CDR1 MNHEY and CDR2 SMNVEV (reference sequence). The V gene lost 2 bases and the J gene lost 11 bases, with 27 bases spanning the gap.

J is TRBJ1-6 and V is TRBV27; D perhaps matches TRBD1 (6 bases). Germline-derived CDR1 and CDR2 are MNHEY and SMNVEV (reference sequence). Trimming shortened V by 5 bases and J by 8 bases, and 16 bases separated the two germline ends. This CDR3 spans 15 amino acids. CDR3 protein: CASSRFGRGDSPLHF. The CDR3 bases are TGTGCCAGCAGTCGTTTCGGGAGGGGGGATTCACCCCTCCACTTT.

The chain employs TRBV7-7 and TRBJ2-1, with 10 bases that match TRBD2. Germline lookup yields CDR1 SSHAT and CDR2 FNYEAQ (reference sequence). The CDR3 spans 17 residues. Trimming at V came to 1 base and at J to 4 bases, leaving 7 bases not matched to a gene. CDR3 DNA sequence: TGTGCCAGCAGCTTAGGGCTAGCGGGAGCTCAGTACAATGAGCAGTTCTTC. This codes for CASSLGLAGAQYNEQFF.

V gene TRBV11-2 combines with J gene TRBJ2-7; no reliable D call. Germline loops: CDR1 SGHAT, CDR2 FQNNGV. Between the trimmed V and J ends, which lost 6 bases and 3 bases, there was a span of 9 bases. The CDR3 covers 12 residues. This CDR3 is CASSPGNYEQYF. DNA for the CDR3: TGTGCCAGCAGTCCAGGCAACTACGAGCAGTACTTC.

A single count supports this clone. The rearrangement joins TRBV30 to TRBJ2-5, with a weak D call TRBD1 (5 bases). Deletions cut 1 base from V and 4 bases from J, with 10 bases between. The CDR3 is 13 amino acids. CDR1 GTSNPN and CDR2 SVGIG come from the germline V gene (reference sequence). The CDR3, as DNA: TGTGCCTGGAGTGCCGCCAGGGCAGAGACCCAGTACTTC. Its translation is CAWSAARAETQYF.

The chain combines TRBV4-1 with TRBJ2-2; 10 bases align to TRBD1. Germline assignment: CDR1 MGHRA and CDR2 YSYEKL. CDR3 length equals 16 residues. V dropped 3 bases and J dropped 3; count of bases not matched to a gene: 4. The DNA for the CDR3 is TGCGCCAGCAGCCATCCCGGGACAGGGGACACCGGGGAGCTGTTTTTT. Translated: CASSHPGTGDTGELFF.

The chain uses TRBV5-4 and TRBJ1-5; the match to TRBD1 covers 9 bases. Per the germline V gene, CDR1 is SGHNT and CDR2 is YYREEE (reference sequence). V lost 5 bases and J lost 3; bases outside the gene matches: 12. This CDR3 has 17 amino acids. Written as DNA, the CDR3 is TGTGCCAGCAGTCGTACAGGGGGCCCAGGCCTCAATCAGCCCCAGCATTTT. This translates into CASSRTGGPGLNQPQHF.